This T cell receptor (beta chain) is drawn from a study of spatial heterogeneity in lung cancer (dated by TCRdb to about 2019). About the study as a whole: More beta-chain than alpha-chain transcripts were consistently detected, likely reflecting higher beta-chain transcript abundance. Nonsynonymous mutation counts, determined by whole-exome sequencing of tumor tissue, were related to TCR repertoire features. At surgery, 220 tumor regions, 64 matched nontumor lung samples and more than 50 PBMC samples were TCR-sequenced for both alpha and beta chains. TCR alpha and beta repertoires were quantitatively compared across multiple tumor regions, matched nontumor lung and blood in non-small cell lung cancer. In the raw uncorrected reads, each unique combination of TCR and UMI appeared more than ten times on average. General study outcomes and caveats: Additional single-cell paired TCR alpha and beta sequencing was considered necessary to confirm, at a functional level, the hypothesis that regional TCRs recognize regional mutations.

Library creation used 5' RACE. Sequencing used a NextSeq 500. The TCR library protocol attached a unique molecular identifier to each TCR cDNA molecule to allow correction of PCR and sequencing errors. Processing in the source paper ran as follows. TCR identification, UMI-based error correction and CDR3 extraction were performed with Decombinator tools. TCRs above a frequency of 2 per 1,000, corresponding to the top 1% of the tumor frequency distribution, were defined as expanded. Each repertoire was subsampled 100 times to 5,000 TCRs, after which Renyi diversity was computed with the R vegan package. To build CDR3 similarity networks, amino acid triplet string-kernel similarity was used, and CDR3s were connected when their pairwise similarity was above 0.82. In-frame beta chains were kept once TCRdb had trimmed the public reads at Q25 with fastp and called clones with MiXCR. Every CDR3 protein is listed once, alongside the most common genes and DNA of its rows. The V and J calls follow TCRdb's processing rather than the paper's. For this sample there are some 450 distinct CDR3 sequences; roughly 15% appear just once. About 25% of the sample is taken by the ten largest.

Its CDR3 holds 12 amino acids, cysteine through phenylalanine. The sequence is cut down to CDR3 DNA, 36 bases in frame from base 1. From V the trimming removes 4 bases and from J it removes 1 base, while the gene matches leave 1 base of the junction unaccounted for. The germline V gene sets CDR1 to SQVTM and CDR2 to ANQGSEA. The time point label on this specimen signifies: sample taken at primary tumor resection. Samples were obtained from approximately 77 patients with early-stage, untreated non-small cell lung cancer from the lung TRACERx cohort. Without any cell sorting, TCR sequencing was performed on whole RNA extracted either from tumor and nontumor lung tissue or from cryopreserved PBMC samples. A patient was chosen for TCR sequencing only when enough RNA was available from at least two tumor regions. Before being selected, tumor and adjacent nontumor lung specimens were reviewed by a lung pathologist.

This clonotype is judged large (0.1 to 1%). There is no known antigen for this receptor. The record has no base qualities; no much larger clone is one base away. The receptor chain draws on TRBV29-1 and TRBJ2-7; 7 bases in the middle match TRBD2. The sequenced sample was normal lung tissue next to the tumor, obtained at surgery. This sequence was found in a female donor with early-stage non-small cell lung cancer. The CDR3 protein sequence reads: CSVVRGSYEQYF. The DNA reads TGCAGCGTTGTGCGGGGGTCCTACGAGCAGTACTTC.